These 32 T cell receptor beta chains were sequenced from one sample in a study of T cell responses to AZD1222 COVID-19 vaccine (dated by TCRdb to the early 2020s). This specimen's time point label, per the study, means: baseline before first vaccination. The treatment or condition label corresponds to: meningococcal conjugate vaccine given as trial control. Libraries were constructed by the immunoSEQ multiplex PCR assay. TCRdb re-hosts the immuneACCESS table, in-frame sequences only. Its copies lack some clones; in the studies checked, an unresolved V gene accounts for under half of them, and the cause for the rest is not known. This sample is represented by around 130,000 clones; 80% to 90% of them were singletons. Clones ranked in the top ten supply around 20% of the sample. Sequencing was performed on peripheral blood, taken on day 0 of MenACWY control vaccination. The receptors originated from an adult in good health.

V is TRBV5-6 and J is TRBJ2-7; D is possibly TRBD1 (5 bases). CDR1 and CDR2 from the germline V gene are SGHDT and YYEEEE. Trimming took off 1 base at V and 1 base at J, with 12 bases between the two ends. The CDR3 contains 15 residues. CDR3 sequence: CASSLKAGSSYEQYF. As DNA, the CDR3 is TGTGCCAGCAGCTTGAAGGCAGGGTCTTCCTACGAGCAGTACTTC.

On this clone: It is likely a read error, because the conserved phenylalanine at the end of the CDR3 is missing. The DNA is left out, because the CDR3 cannot be placed on it with certainty; the CDR3 is given as TCRdb lists it. The rearrangement links TRBV27 to TRBJ2-4; TRBD1, as called in the table, went unchecked against the DNA. Germline lookup yields CDR1 MNHEY and CDR2 SMNVEV (reference sequence). The CDR3 extends over 8 residues, inclusive of both ends. The CDR3 loop is CASSLTVL.

This chain uses TRBV7-9 with TRBJ1-1, with a tentative D call TRBD1 (5 bases). CDR3 length: 14 amino acids. Germline assignment: CDR1 SEHNR and CDR2 FQNEAQ (reference sequence). Trimming shortened V by 3 bases and J by 6 bases, and 14 bases separated the two germline ends. CDR3 protein: CASSLYGGVSEAFF. The CDR3 nucleotides are TGTGCCAGCAGCTTGTATGGGGGGGTGTCTGAAGCTTTCTTT.

This rearrangement joins TRBV2 to TRBJ1-6; D gene uncertain. Per germline, CDR1 SNHLY and CDR2 FYNNEI. The ends were cut back, 3 bases at V and 9 bases at J, with 9 bases in the middle. This CDR3 is 13 amino acids long. This chain's CDR3 is CASSDGPASPLHF. The CDR3 DNA sequence: TGTGCCAGCAGTGATGGGCCCGCTTCACCCCTCCACTTT.

The genes are TRBV11-2 and TRBJ2-7; 9 bases match TRBD2. There are 18 residues in the CDR3. The ends lost 0 bases at V and 7 bases at J; junction bases unmatched: 16. The V gene's germline CDR1 is SGHAT and CDR2 FQNNGV. The CDR3 bases are TGTGCCAGCAGCTTAGATCGGGCGGCTCTAGCGGGACCCAATGAGCAGTACTTC. Its translation is CASSLDRAALAGPNEQYF.

V is TRBV7-9 and J is TRBJ2-3, with 8 nucleotides matching TRBD2. Germline V gene data show CDR1 as SEHNR and CDR2 as FQNEAQ (reference sequence). V lost 5 bases and J lost 3; bases outside the gene matches: 4. The CDR3 totals 14 residues. CDR3 coding DNA: TGTGCCAGCAGCAAACTAGCGGCTACAGATACGCAGTATTTT. Translated, it gives CASSKLAATDTQYF.

The chain combines TRBV28 with TRBJ1-6; perhaps TRBD1 as D (5 bases). V was trimmed by 3 bases and J by 6 bases, leaving 12 bases between them. Looked up from germline, CDR1 is MDHEN and CDR2 is SYDVKM. The CDR3 covers 15 residues. DNA for the CDR3: TGTGCCAGCAGTTTGGCCGACAGACTTAATTCACCCCTCCACTTT. This gives the protein CASSLADRLNSPLHF.

The chain is built from TRBV18 and TRBJ2-4, with a possible D match to TRBD1 (5 bases). V was cut by 0 bases and J by 3 bases, with 15 bases left in between. CDR1 and CDR2 from the germline V gene are KGHSH and LQKENI. The CDR3 is made up of 17 amino acids. The CDR3, as DNA: TGTGCCAGCTCACCACCGATAAACAGGACCTACAAAAACATTCAGTACTTC. It yields the protein CASSPPINRTYKNIQYF.

This chain links TRBV7-9 with TRBJ1-2; D is unclear. The germline V and J ends were trimmed by 3 bases and 0 bases, with 8 bases remaining between them. Germline CDR1 SEHNR, CDR2 FQNEAQ (reference sequence). The CDR3 has 14 residues. CDR3 sequence reads: CASSLVVANYGYTF. The CDR3, as DNA: TGTGCCAGCAGCTTGGTAGTAGCTAACTATGGCTACACCTTC.

The V gene is TRBV18, the J gene TRBJ1-1, with D unclear. V lost 5 bases to trimming and J lost 11 bases, with 15 bases between them. The CDR3 consists of 12 residues. Germline CDR1 is KGHSH and CDR2 is LQKENI. CDR3 in DNA: TGTGCCAGCTCAACCTGGACGGGCGGGGCTTTCTTT. Translating it yields CASSTWTGGAFF.

This clone occurred once. This chain connects TRBV6-5 to TRBJ1-6, with 7 bases that match TRBD1. The CDR3 length is 13 residues. V was clipped by 6 bases and J by 10 bases; unmatched bases: 6. The germline gives CDR1 MNHEY, CDR2 SVGAGI. DNA of the CDR3: TGTGCCAGCAGCGTAGACAGGGTCTCACCCCTCCACTTT. It is translated as CASSVDRVSPLHF.

The V gene is TRBV5-1, the J gene TRBJ2-7; weak D call: TRBD1 (6 bases). The germline V gene encodes CDR1 SGHRS and CDR2 YFSETQ. There are 14 residues in the CDR3. Trimming shortened V by 0 bases and J by 6 bases, and 13 bases separated the two germline ends. CDR3 nucleotide sequence: TGCGCCAGCAGCTTGGGGGGGCCAAGGGTCGAGCAGTACTTC. This codes for CASSLGGPRVEQYF.

The chain uses TRBV30 and TRBJ2-1; D is perhaps TRBD1 (6 bases). The germline V gene has CDR1 GTSNPN and CDR2 SVGIG (reference sequence). V was trimmed by 1 base and J by 10 bases, leaving 20 bases between them. The CDR3 length is 15 residues. The CDR3, as DNA: TGTGCCTGGAGTGGGACTCGGGCAGGGGCCTCAGAGCAGTTCTTC. Its translation is CAWSGTRAGASEQFF.

The chain joins TRBV9 to TRBJ2-1, with D perhaps matching TRBD2 (6 bases). Germline CDR1 is SGDLS and CDR2 is YYNGEE. V was pared by 0 bases and J by 5 bases, with 9 bases between. CDR3 length equals 14 residues. The CDR3 sequence is CASSVEPSDNEQFF. CDR3 nucleotide sequence: TGTGCCAGCAGCGTAGAGCCTAGCGACAATGAGCAGTTCTTC.

DNA for the CDR3: TGTGCCACCAGTGATTGGAGGGGGTATGGCTACACCTTC. Its protein is CATSDWRGYGYTF. This rearrangement joins TRBV24-1 to TRBJ1-2, with TRBD1 as a possible D gene (6 bases). The CDR3 covers 13 residues. The V and J ends lost 2 bases and 5 bases respectively, with 8 bases between them. Germline V lookup: CDR1 KGHDR, CDR2 SFDVKD.

The genes are TRBV5-4 and TRBJ2-3; weak D call: TRBD1 (5 bases). The germline V gene has CDR1 SGHNT and CDR2 YYREEE (reference sequence). Trimming left V 4 bases short and J 0 bases short, with 15 bases between. The CDR3 covers 16 residues. CDR3 loop: CASSNSGPRSTDTQYF. CDR3 nucleotide sequence: TGTGCCAGCAGCAACTCAGGGCCCCGGAGCACAGATACGCAGTATTTT.

This clone was recorded once. The rearrangement joins TRBV7-2 to TRBJ1-2; TRBD1 is a possible D gene (5 bases). Per the germline V gene, CDR1 is SGHTA and CDR2 is FQGNSA. Trimming took 5 bases from V and 0 from J, leaving 13 bases between them. The CDR3 is 15 amino acids. The CDR3 bases are TGTGCCAGCAGCCTCCCAGGGCAGACTAACTATGGCTACACCTTC. Its translation is CASSLPGQTNYGYTF.

The chain links TRBV11-3 to TRBJ2-2; 7 positions match TRBD1. Unmatched junction bases numbered 3, after V lost 5 bases and J lost 0 bases. Germline CDR1 is SGHNT and CDR2 is YENEEA. This CDR3 is built from 15 residues. Written as DNA, the CDR3 is TGTGCCAGCAGCCCCGGGACAGCGAACACCGGGGAGCTGTTTTTT. Amino acids: CASSPGTANTGELFF.

The chain couples TRBV6-1 to TRBJ2-1, with D unresolved. The CDR3 is 16 residues long. V lost 4 bases to trimming and J lost 0 bases, with 13 bases between them. Germline CDR1 reads MNHNS; CDR2 reads SASEGT. The CDR3 protein is CASSADGKISYNEQFF. In DNA, the CDR3 is TGTGCCAGCAGTGCGGACGGAAAGATCTCCTACAATGAGCAGTTCTTC.

This clone was detected once. This rearrangement joins TRBV9 to TRBJ2-1; 7 bases map to TRBD2. Germline CDR1 SGDLS, CDR2 YYNGEE. J was trimmed by 7 bases and V by 3 bases; bases with no gene match: 10. The CDR3 consists of 15 residues. The CDR3 spells CASSESGIAGNEQFF. In DNA, the CDR3 is TGTGCCAGCAGCGAAAGCGGGATAGCTGGGAATGAGCAGTTCTTC.

The rearrangement uses TRBV18 and TRBJ1-2; 7 nucleotides match TRBD1. The germline CDR1 and CDR2 sequences are KGHSH and LQKENI. The V gene end was trimmed by 6 bases and the J gene end by 11 bases; junction bases not matched to a gene: 9. CDR3 length equals 12 residues. CDR3: CASSPDRVQYTF. The CDR3 DNA follows: TGTGCCAGCTCGCCTGACAGGGTCCAGTACACCTTC.

This clone was seen just once. The chain uses TRBV7-3 and TRBJ2-1, with 9 bases aligning to TRBD2. The CDR3 has 15 amino acids. The V and J ends lost 2 bases and 6 bases, in that order; junction bases with no gene match: 5. Germline CDR1 is SGHTA and CDR2 is FQGTGA. In DNA form, the CDR3 reads TGTGCCAGCAGCTTATCTAGCGGGAACTTCAATGAGCAGTTCTTC. The encoded protein is CASSLSSGNFNEQFF. The variable domain in full, completed from reference TRBV7-3 and TRBJ2-1, reads GAGVSQTPSNKVTEKGKYVELRCDPISGHTALYWYRQSLGQGPEFLIYFQGTGAADDSGLPNDRFFAVRPEGSVSTLKIQRTERGDSAVYLCASSLSSGNFNEQFFGPGTRLTVL.

The chain employs TRBV27 and TRBJ2-1, with D perhaps matching TRBD1 (7 bases). Germline assignment: CDR1 MNHEY and CDR2 SMNVEV (reference sequence). CDR3 length: 14 residues. V was shortened by 5 bases and J by 8 bases, with 16 bases between the two germline ends. CDR3 region: CASSPEGARHEQFF. The CDR3 bases are TGTGCCAGCAGTCCGGAGGGGGCGAGGCATGAGCAGTTCTTC.

V and J are TRBV5-4 and TRBJ2-7; 7 nucleotides align to TRBD1. CDR1 is SGHNT, CDR2 YYREEE, per germline (reference sequence). This CDR3 comprises 15 residues. The V segment lost 2 bases and the J segment 4 bases; nucleotides outside the gene matches: 9. The CDR3 loop reads CASSFPRGQRYEQYF. As DNA, the CDR3 is TGTGCCAGCAGCTTTCCTAGGGGACAGCGATACGAGCAGTACTTC.

This clone was seen more than once but under ten times. J is TRBJ1-5 and V is TRBV9, with a weak D call TRBD1 (6 bases). The V and J ends lost 3 bases and 4 bases respectively, with 8 bases between them. This CDR3 has 13 amino acids. Germline lookup yields CDR1 SGDLS and CDR2 YYNGEE. CDR3 coding DNA: TGTGCCAGCAGCGCGACAGGTAATCAGCCCCAGCATTTT. It specifies CASSATGNQPQHF.

This clone occurred a few times. The V gene is TRBV5-6, the J gene TRBJ2-7; D may be TRBD2 (5 bases). V lost 0 bases and J lost 0, with 10 bases in between. CDR1 and CDR2 (germline): SGHDT, YYEEEE. The CDR3 runs to 15 residues. The DNA for the CDR3 is TGTGCCAGCAGCTTGGATTGGGAGAGCTCCTACGAGCAGTACTTC. Protein product: CASSLDWESSYEQYF.

This clone was counted once. V is TRBV6-5 and J is TRBJ1-2; TRBD1 agrees at 9 bases. The CDR3 totals 16 residues. Trimming took 4 bases from V and 7 from J; bases not matched to a gene: 13. Germline V lookup: CDR1 MNHEY, CDR2 SVGAGI. The CDR3 loop reads CASSSSGTGRRSGYTF. As DNA, the CDR3 is TGTGCCAGCAGTTCTTCCGGGACAGGGCGACGCAGTGGCTACACCTTC.

The chain links TRBV28 to TRBJ1-1; weak D call: TRBD1 (5 bases). The germline V gene encodes CDR1 MDHEN and CDR2 SYDVKM. The V gene lost 3 bases and the J gene lost 4 bases, with 27 bases spanning the gap. This CDR3 spans 19 amino acids. The CDR3 sequence is CASSFTLLIGHIWSTEAFF. CDR3 in DNA: TGTGCCAGCAGTTTCACTCTATTAATCGGACATATTTGGAGCACTGAAGCTTTCTTT.

The chain employs TRBV9 and TRBJ2-2; the match to TRBD2 covers 12 bases. The CDR3 length is 17 residues. CDR1 and CDR2 from the germline V gene are SGDLS and YYNGEE. The V gene end was trimmed by 0 bases and the J gene end by 5 bases; junction bases not matched to a gene: 5. This CDR3 is CASSVERLAGVTGELFF. CDR3 nucleotide sequence: TGTGCCAGCAGCGTAGAACGACTAGCGGGGGTGACCGGGGAGCTGTTTTTT.

The V call is TRBV7-9, the J call TRBJ2-1; TRBD2 matches at 13 bases. Unmatched junction bases numbered 8, after V lost 5 bases and J lost 10 bases. The CDR3 loop spans 15 amino acids. Per germline, CDR1 SEHNR and CDR2 FQNEAQ (reference sequence). CDR3 protein: CASSQGLAGAGEQFF. CDR3 DNA sequence: TGTGCCAGCAGCCAAGGACTAGCGGGAGCTGGAGAGCAGTTCTTC.

The chain has TRBV9 and TRBJ2-3; maybe TRBD2 (6 bases). Germline V gene sequence: CDR1 SGDLS, CDR2 YYNGEE. The CDR3 contains 15 residues. Trimming removed 3 bases at V and 1 base at J, with 12 bases between. CDR3 region: CASSAPGGGTDTQYF. In DNA, the CDR3 is TGTGCCAGCAGCGCGCCAGGCGGGGGCACAGATACGCAGTATTTT.

J is TRBJ2-3 and V is TRBV18; D is undetermined. V was shortened by 8 bases and J by 1 base, with 13 bases between the two germline ends. This CDR3 region has 14 residues. Germline lookup yields CDR1 KGHSH and CDR2 LQKENI. The CDR3 spells CASTPGGGTDTQYF. For the CDR3, the DNA is TGTGCCAGCACGCCGGGTGGGGGCACAGATACGCAGTATTTT.